This T cell receptor beta chain was documented in a study of lymphopenia after photon versus proton radiotherapy. Study results and caveats: Oligoclonal CD8+ Temra expansion after nadir drove photon patients' diversity drop.

Comments on this clone: Its antigen is undetermined.

Some clones are missing from TCRdb's copy, which holds only in-frame ones; the method was immunoSEQ multiplex PCR. The table shows about 49,000 clones, with about four fifths occurring only once. V was cut by 2 bases and J by 5 bases, with 12 bases left in between. Germline values: CDR1 MNHEY, CDR2 SVGAGI. The CDR3 totals 15 residues. Sequenced here: peripheral blood, sampled from a patient treated with photon-based radiotherapy. The sequence was obtained from a man aged 50 to 60 with gastric cancer. This chain uses TRBV6-5 with TRBJ1-4; D is uncertain. The CDR3 sequence: CASSYNRPPNEKLFF. CDR3 coding DNA: TGTGCCAGCAGTTACAACCGCCCGCCCAATGAAAAACTGTTTTTT.